This T cell receptor beta chain was documented in a study of identical twins. TCRdb re-analysed the 5' RACE reads in MiXCR, keeping a single row per CDR3 protein. The data show fewer than 650,000 distinct CDR3 sequences, around 7.4% seen once. General observations from the study: Modelling underestimated the level of out-of-frame TCR alpha sharing observed in monozygotic twins. Excess low generation probability was seen in twin-shared out-of-frame alpha sequences. Abundant cord blood beta clonotypes carried fewer insertions; memory repertoires showed none.

The CDR3 sequence is 14 residues long. CDR1 is LGHNA and CDR2 is YNFKEQ in the germline V gene. The V gene lost 0 bases and the J gene lost 4 bases, with 7 bases spanning the gap. The donors were all healthy and Caucasian. This clonotype was counted a few times. The antigen remains undetermined. These data are also associated with another study on yellow fever vaccine responses in identical twins.

The rearrangement links TRBV4-2 to TRBJ2-1; D uncertain. This clonotype originated in a woman in her late teens or twenties in good health. The sequenced material came from PBMCs. Here the CDR3 DNA reads TGTGCCAGCAGCCAAGAGGGAACATACAATGAGCAGTTCTTC. Translated, it gives CASSQEGTYNEQFF.